The source of this TCR beta chain is a study of T cells in Graves' hyperthyroidism and ophthalmopathy. Findings and limits, study-wide: Model output signaled ophthalmopathy a median roughly 6.5 months ahead of onset.

It was RNA transcripts that yielded the amplified TCR beta CDR3 regions. The HTBI set primed first-round TCR CDR3 RT-PCR. MiXCR was run by TCRdb on the multiplex PCR reads, yielding one entry per CDR3 protein. The sample records a few hundred thousand distinct CDR3 sequences, 15% to 18% being singletons. This clonotype was recorded many times. The antigen remains undetermined. V shed 5 bases and J 7 bases; nucleotides not matched to a gene: 14. The CDR3 runs to 15 residues. CDR1 and CDR2 from the germline V gene are SGHRS and YFSETQ. Fresh 10 ml peripheral blood yielded PBMCs. V usage is TRBV5-1 and J usage is TRBJ1-1; 7 nucleotides line up with TRBD1. The sample was blood. This clonotype was sampled from a woman in her twenties or thirties with Graves' hyperthyroidism. As DNA, the CDR3 is TGCGCCAGCAGGTCAACACCAGGGGGGGAAGGTGAAGCTTTCTTT. It codes for CASRSTPGGEGEAFF.